The 20 T cell receptor beta chains below were found in one sample sequenced in a study of vaccination and CD4 T cells after COVID-19. Treatment reported: roughly 11-day PBMC culture with coronavirus spike peptide pools or control peptides (ViraFEST assay). With the Oncomine TCR Beta short-read assay, DNA from cultured CD4+ T cells was sequenced. TCRdb ran MiXCR on the PCR reads and lists one entry per CDR3 protein. Of about 19,000 distinct CDR3 sequences in the sample, over 25% were seen once. Their target antigens are unknown. The sequencing input was cultured CD4+ T cells from blood. The receptors were sampled from a human donor with COVID-19.

This clonotype was seen a few times. The V and J genes are TRBV6-2 or TRBV6-3 and TRBJ2-5, with 8 bases matching TRBD2. The CDR3 has 17 residues. The germline CDR1 and CDR2 sequences are MNHEY and SVGEGT. With 2 bases clipped from V and 5 bases from J, the junction kept 13 bases outside the gene matches. In DNA, the CDR3 is TGTGCCAGCAGTTACGGCGCGACTAGCGTCCTGGGGGAGACCCAGTACTTC. As protein: CASSYGATSVLGETQYF.

This clonotype was counted only a few times. The rearrangement links TRBV20-1 to TRBJ2-2; a weak D match, TRBD1 (5 bases). Trimming stripped 6 bases from V and 6 bases from J, with 20 bases between. Germline V gene lookup returns CDR1 DFQATT and CDR2 SNEGSKA (reference sequence). The CDR3 has 15 amino acids. CDR3 region: CSAHHRTRTPGELFF. The CDR3 region has the DNA TGCAGTGCCCACCACAGGACAAGGACGCCCGGGGAGCTGTTTTTT.

The gene calls are TRBV14 and TRBJ1-1; D is perhaps TRBD1 (6 bases). Trimming removed 1 base from V and 5 bases from J, with 14 bases in between. The germline V gene has CDR1 SGHDN and CDR2 FVKESK. This CDR3 is built from 15 residues. The CDR3 protein is CASSQVQGVGTEAFF. Here the CDR3 DNA reads TGTGCCAGCAGCCAAGTACAGGGCGTGGGTACTGAAGCTTTCTTT.

V and J are TRBV19 and TRBJ2-7; D is unresolved. The V and J ends lost 4 bases and 0 bases respectively, with 13 bases between them. Germline loops: CDR1 LNHDA, CDR2 SQIVND (reference sequence). This CDR3 region has 15 residues. The CDR3, as DNA: TGTGCCAGTAGTAGGGGTCACGACGTCTCCTACGAGCAGTACTTC. Translation: CASSRGHDVSYEQYF.

This clonotype has just a few counts. The chain has TRBV19 and TRBJ1-6, with D possibly being TRBD1 (5 bases). CDR1 is LNHDA, CDR2 SQIVND, per germline (reference sequence). V gave up 5 bases and J gave up 16 bases, with 18 bases separating them. CDR3 length equals 13 residues. Written as DNA, the CDR3 is TGTGCCAGTAGTGCCTCCCAGGGAGTAGGTCTCCACTTT. This gives the protein CASSASQGVGLHF.

The genes are TRBV7-6 and TRBJ2-3; D is possibly TRBD1 (5 bases). CDR3 length: 16 amino acids. In germline, CDR1 is SGHVS, CDR2 FNYEAQ. The V gene lost 1 base and the J gene lost 0 bases, with 11 bases spanning the gap. CDR3 residues: CASSLGVGVSTDTQYF. In DNA form, the CDR3 reads TGTGCCAGCAGCTTAGGTGTAGGGGTGAGCACAGATACGCAGTATTTT.

This chain joins TRBV20-1 and TRBJ2-3, with D perhaps TRBD2 (5 bases). CDR3 length equals 15 residues. Between the trimmed V and J ends, which lost 3 bases and 1 base, there was a span of 14 bases. Germline V lookup: CDR1 DFQATT, CDR2 SNEGSKA (reference sequence). The CDR3 reads CSASRTGEGTDTQYF. As DNA, the CDR3 is TGCAGTGCTAGCCGAACCGGGGAAGGCACAGATACGCAGTATTTT.

This chain uses TRBV7-3 with TRBJ1-1; D perhaps matches TRBD1 (5 bases). Germline V CDR1 and CDR2: SGHTA, FQGTGA. The V and J ends lost 5 bases and 4 bases respectively, with 20 bases between them. CDR3 size: 16 residues. For the CDR3, the DNA is TGTGCCAGCAGCCCCGACGCGGGGGTTATGGGCACTGAAGCTTTCTTT. Encoded protein: CASSPDAGVMGTEAFF. Full variable domain (remainder filled in from reference TRBV7-3 and TRBJ1-1): GAGVSQTPSNKVTEKGKYVELRCDPISGHTALYWYRQSLGQGPEFLIYFQGTGAADDSGLPNDRFFAVRPEGSVSTLKIQRTERGDSAVYLCASSPDAGVMGTEAFFGQGTRLTVV.

The chain has TRBV2 and TRBJ1-1; D unclear. The length of the CDR3 is 13 residues. Germline CDR1 reads SNHLY; CDR2 reads FYNNEI. The V end was cut by 8 bases, the J end by 1 base, with 11 bases between. Here the CDR3 reads CASLVTANTEAFF. As DNA, the CDR3 is TGTGCCAGCCTCGTGACGGCGAACACTGAAGCTTTCTTT.

This clonotype has a handful of counts. The rearrangement joins TRBV12-3 or TRBV12-4 to TRBJ1-1; no definite D call. CDR3 length equals 14 residues. V was clipped by 3 bases and J by 1 base, with 9 bases between them. The CDR3 loop reads CASSFRTWNTEAFF. The CDR3 DNA reads as TGTGCCAGCAGTTTCCGAACGTGGAACACTGAAGCTTTCTTT.

This clonotype was found a few times. CDR3 nucleotides: TGCAGTGCTAGAAACCAGGGCCCCGGGGAGCTGTTTTTT. This gives the protein CSARNQGPGELFF. The V gene is TRBV20-1, the J gene TRBJ2-2, with D possibly being TRBD1 (5 bases). V gave up 2 bases and J gave up 6 bases, with 10 bases separating them. CDR3 size: 13 residues. CDR1 DFQATT and CDR2 SNEGSKA come from the germline V gene (reference sequence).

The chain uses TRBV5-6 and TRBJ1-5, with D perhaps TRBD1 (6 bases). The V end lost 5 bases, the J end lost 2 bases, and 14 bases lay between the germline ends. Germline V lookup: CDR1 SGHDT, CDR2 YYEEEE. The CDR3 loop spans 15 amino acids. In DNA, the CDR3 is TGTGCCAGCAGGAAGAGGGGGTTTGGCAATCAGCCCCAGCATTTT. Amino acids: CASRKRGFGNQPQHF.

In its sample, this clonotype was seen a few times. The V gene is TRBV11-2, the J gene TRBJ2-5; TRBD2 aligns across 11 bases. Germline V CDR1 and CDR2: SGHAT, FQNNGV. This CDR3 spans 15 amino acids. V lost 4 bases and J lost 5; bases outside the gene matches: 6. CDR3 sequence: CASSSHSGGVETQYF. The CDR3 DNA follows: TGTGCCAGCAGCTCCCATAGCGGGGGGGTGGAGACCCAGTACTTC.

The rearrangement uses TRBV18 and TRBJ2-6; no firm D call. The V gene lost 3 bases and the J gene lost 4 bases, with 10 bases spanning the gap. Per the germline V gene, CDR1 is KGHSH and CDR2 is LQKENI. The CDR3 runs to 15 residues. The CDR3 here is CASSPSTSGANVLTF. The CDR3 nucleotides are TGTGCCAGCTCACCCTCAACGTCCGGGGCCAACGTCCTGACTTTC.

This clonotype was found a few times. V and J are TRBV19 and TRBJ1-1, with 8 bases lining up with TRBD1. The germline V gene encodes CDR1 LNHDA and CDR2 SQIVND (reference sequence). CDR3 length: 15 amino acids. With 4 bases clipped from V and 0 bases from J, the junction kept 4 bases outside the gene matches. In DNA form, the CDR3 reads TGTGCCAGTAGTAGGAGGACAGGGCTGAACACTGAAGCTTTCTTT. Protein product: CASSRRTGLNTEAFF.

The sample holds a few counts of this clonotype. The chain links TRBV24-1 to TRBJ2-1; 7 bases map to TRBD2. V lost 4 bases to trimming and J lost 5 bases; unmatched junction nucleotides: 10. Germline CDR1 KGHDR, CDR2 SFDVKD. This CDR3 has 16 amino acids. For the CDR3, the DNA is TGTGCCACCAGTGACCCAGGAGGAGGACTAGACAATGAGCAGTTCTTC. It translates to CATSDPGGGLDNEQFF.

The genes are TRBV5-6 and TRBJ2-5, with D perhaps TRBD1 or TRBD2 (5 bases each). Trimming removed 5 bases from V and 2 bases from J, with 10 bases in between. The CDR3 loop spans 13 amino acids. The V gene's germline CDR1 is SGHDT and CDR2 YYEEEE. The CDR3 protein is CASRQGAQETQYF. CDR3 sequence (DNA): TGTGCCAGCAGGCAGGGAGCTCAAGAGACCCAGTACTTC.

This chain links TRBV7-9 with TRBJ2-7; 7 bases map to TRBD1. Germline loops: CDR1 SEHNR, CDR2 FQNEAQ (reference sequence). This CDR3 has 16 residues. V trimming: 4 bases; J trimming: 2 bases; junction bases outside the gene matches: 11. The CDR3 loop is CASSSPTGTVTYEQYF. The CDR3 coding sequence is TGTGCCAGCAGCTCTCCAACCGGGACAGTAACCTACGAGCAGTACTTC.

The chain joins TRBV7-6 to TRBJ1-5; the D is unclear. This CDR3 is 17 amino acids long. Germline V gives CDR1 SGHVS, CDR2 FNYEAQ. The ends were cut back, 1 base at V and 2 bases at J, with 15 bases in the middle. This CDR3 is CASSLVPATTGNQPQHF. The CDR3 coding sequence is TGTGCCAGCAGCTTAGTGCCTGCGACCACCGGCAATCAGCCCCAGCATTTT.

V usage is TRBV5-4 and J usage is TRBJ1-4; TRBD1 is a possible D gene (6 bases). The CDR3 spans 14 residues. Trimming cost V 4 bases and J 5 bases, with 12 bases left between them. The V gene's germline CDR1 is SGHNT and CDR2 YYREEE (reference sequence). The CDR3 protein is CASSLGQMNEKLFF. For the CDR3, the DNA is TGTGCCAGCAGCCTAGGACAGATGAATGAAAAACTGTTTTTT.